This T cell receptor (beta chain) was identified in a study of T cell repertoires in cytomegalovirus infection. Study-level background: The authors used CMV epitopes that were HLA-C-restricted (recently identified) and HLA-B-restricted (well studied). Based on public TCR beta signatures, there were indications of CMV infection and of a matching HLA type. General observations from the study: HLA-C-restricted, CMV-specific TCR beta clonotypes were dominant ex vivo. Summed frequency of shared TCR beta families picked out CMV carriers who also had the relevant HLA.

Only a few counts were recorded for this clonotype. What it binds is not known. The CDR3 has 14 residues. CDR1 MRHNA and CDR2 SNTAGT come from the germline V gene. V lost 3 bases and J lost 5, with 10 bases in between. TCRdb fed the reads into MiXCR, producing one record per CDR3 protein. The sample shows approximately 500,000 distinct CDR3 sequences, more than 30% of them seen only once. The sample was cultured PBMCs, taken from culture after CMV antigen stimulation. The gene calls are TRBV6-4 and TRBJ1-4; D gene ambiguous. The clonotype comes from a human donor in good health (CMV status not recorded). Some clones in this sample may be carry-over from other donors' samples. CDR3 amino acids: CASSEQSGNEKLFF. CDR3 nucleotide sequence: TGTGCCAGCAGTGAACAAAGCGGCAATGAAAAACTGTTTTTT.